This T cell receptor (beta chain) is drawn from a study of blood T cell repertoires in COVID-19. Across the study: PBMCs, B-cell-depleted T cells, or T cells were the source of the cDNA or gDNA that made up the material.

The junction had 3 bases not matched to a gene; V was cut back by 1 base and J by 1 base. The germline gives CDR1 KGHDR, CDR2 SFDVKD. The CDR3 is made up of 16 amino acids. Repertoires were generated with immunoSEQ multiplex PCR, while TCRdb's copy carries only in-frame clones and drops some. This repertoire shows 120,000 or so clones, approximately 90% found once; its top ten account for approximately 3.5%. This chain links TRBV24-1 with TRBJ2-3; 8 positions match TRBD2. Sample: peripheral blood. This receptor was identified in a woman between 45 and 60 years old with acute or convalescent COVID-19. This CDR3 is CATSDLTTSGTDTQYF. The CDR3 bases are TGTGCCACCAGTGATTTAACGACTAGCGGCACAGATACGCAGTATTTT.